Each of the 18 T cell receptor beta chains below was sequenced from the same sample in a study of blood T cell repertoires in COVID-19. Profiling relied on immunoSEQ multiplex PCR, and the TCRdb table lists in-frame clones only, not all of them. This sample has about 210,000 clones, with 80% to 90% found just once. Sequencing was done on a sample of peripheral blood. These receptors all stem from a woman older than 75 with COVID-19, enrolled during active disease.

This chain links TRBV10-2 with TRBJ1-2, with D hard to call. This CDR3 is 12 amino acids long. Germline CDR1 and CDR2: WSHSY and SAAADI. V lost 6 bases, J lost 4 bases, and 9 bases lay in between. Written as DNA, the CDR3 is TGCGCCAGCAGCCCGGGGTTCTATGGCTACACCTTC. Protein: CASSPGFYGYTF.

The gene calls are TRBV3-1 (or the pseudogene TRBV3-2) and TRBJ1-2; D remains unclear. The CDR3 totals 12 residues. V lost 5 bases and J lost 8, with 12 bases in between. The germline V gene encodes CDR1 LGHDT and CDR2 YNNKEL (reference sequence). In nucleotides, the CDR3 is TGTGCCAGCAGCTTCCAAGCGGGAGGCTACACCTTC. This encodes CASSFQAGGYTF.

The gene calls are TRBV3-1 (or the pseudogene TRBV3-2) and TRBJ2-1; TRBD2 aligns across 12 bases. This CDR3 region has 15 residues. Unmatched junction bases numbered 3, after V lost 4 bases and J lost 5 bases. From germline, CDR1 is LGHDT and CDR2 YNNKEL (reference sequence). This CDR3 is CASSPLAGGHNEQFF. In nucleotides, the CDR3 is TGTGCCAGCAGCCCACTAGCGGGGGGCCACAATGAGCAGTTCTTC.

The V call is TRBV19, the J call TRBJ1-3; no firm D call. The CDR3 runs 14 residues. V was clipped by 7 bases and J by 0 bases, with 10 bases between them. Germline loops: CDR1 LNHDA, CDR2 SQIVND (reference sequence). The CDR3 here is CASMKLSSGNTIYF. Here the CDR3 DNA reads TGTGCCAGTATGAAGTTGAGCTCTGGAAACACCATATATTTT.

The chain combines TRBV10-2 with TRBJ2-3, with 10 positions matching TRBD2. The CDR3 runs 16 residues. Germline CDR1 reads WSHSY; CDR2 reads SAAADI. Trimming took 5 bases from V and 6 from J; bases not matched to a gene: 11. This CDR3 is CASSSQAGGPSDTQYF. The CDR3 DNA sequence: TGCGCCAGCAGTTCTCAAGCGGGGGGGCCTTCCGATACGCAGTATTTT.

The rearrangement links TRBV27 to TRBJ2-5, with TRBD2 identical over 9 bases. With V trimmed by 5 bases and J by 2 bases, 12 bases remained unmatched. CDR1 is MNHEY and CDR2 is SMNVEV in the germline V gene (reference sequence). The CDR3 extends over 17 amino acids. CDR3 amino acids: CASSPRMGSGGQETQYF. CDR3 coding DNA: TGTGCCAGCAGTCCGAGGATGGGTAGCGGGGGACAAGAGACCCAGTACTTC.

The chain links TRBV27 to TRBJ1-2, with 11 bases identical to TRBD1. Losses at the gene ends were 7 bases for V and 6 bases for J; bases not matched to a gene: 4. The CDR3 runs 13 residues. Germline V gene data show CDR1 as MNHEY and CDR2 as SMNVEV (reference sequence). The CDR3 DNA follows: TGTGCCAGCACCGGACAGGGGGCTAATGGCTACACCTTC. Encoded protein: CASTGQGANGYTF.

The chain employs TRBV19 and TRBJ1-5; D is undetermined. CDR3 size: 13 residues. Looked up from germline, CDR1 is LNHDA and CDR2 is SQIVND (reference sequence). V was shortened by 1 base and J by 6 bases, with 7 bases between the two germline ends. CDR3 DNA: TGTGCCAGTAGTATAGTTGAGAGTCAGCCCCAGCATTTT. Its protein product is CASSIVESQPQHF.

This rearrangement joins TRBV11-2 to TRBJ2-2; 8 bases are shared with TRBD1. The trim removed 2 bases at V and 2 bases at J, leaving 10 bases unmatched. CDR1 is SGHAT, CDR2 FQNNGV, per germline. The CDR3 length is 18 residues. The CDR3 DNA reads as TGTGCCAGCAGCTTATTTAGAACCGGGACAGGAAACACCGGGGAGCTGTTTTTT. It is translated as CASSLFRTGTGNTGELFF.

The CDR3 protein is CASTANTGELFF. CDR3 coding DNA: TGTGCCAGCACCGCGAACACCGGGGAGCTGTTTTTT. The chain has TRBV2 and TRBJ2-2; D call uncertain. Germline V CDR1 and CDR2: SNHLY, FYNNEI. V was cut by 7 bases and J by 0 bases, with 3 bases left in between. The CDR3 totals 12 residues. Full variable domain (missing parts from reference TRBV2 and TRBJ2-2): EPEVTQTPSHQVTQMGQEVILRCVPISNHLYFYWYRQILGQKVEFLVSFYNNEISEKSEIFDDQFSVERPDGSNFTLKIRSTKLEDSAMYFCASTANTGELFFGEGSRLTVL.

CDR3 DNA: TGCGCCAGCAGCTTGGTAGCGTTCACAGATACGCAGTATTTT. This translates into CASSLVAFTDTQYF. The chain has TRBV5-1 and TRBJ2-3; possibly TRBD2 for D (5 bases). CDR3 length: 14 amino acids. Germline V gene data show CDR1 as SGHRS and CDR2 as YFSETQ. V was cut by 0 bases and J by 2 bases, with 7 bases left in between.

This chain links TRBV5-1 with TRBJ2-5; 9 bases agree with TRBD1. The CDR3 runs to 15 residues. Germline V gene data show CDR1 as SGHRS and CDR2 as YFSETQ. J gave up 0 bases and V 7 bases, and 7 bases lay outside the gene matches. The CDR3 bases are TGCGCCAGCCGTACCGGGACAGGGTACCAAGAGACCCAGTACTTC. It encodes CASRTGTGYQETQYF.

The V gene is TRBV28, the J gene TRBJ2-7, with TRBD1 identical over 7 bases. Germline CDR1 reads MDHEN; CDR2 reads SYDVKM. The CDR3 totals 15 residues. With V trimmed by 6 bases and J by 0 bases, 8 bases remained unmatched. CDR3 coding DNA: TGTGCCAGCAGCCCCGGGACAGTAAGCTCCTACGAGCAGTACGTC. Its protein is CASSPGTVSSYEQYV.

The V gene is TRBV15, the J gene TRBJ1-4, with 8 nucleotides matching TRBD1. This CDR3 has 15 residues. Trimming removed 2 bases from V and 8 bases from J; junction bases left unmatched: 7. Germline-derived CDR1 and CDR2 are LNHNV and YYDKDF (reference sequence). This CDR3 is CATSRMTGAWEKLFF. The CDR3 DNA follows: TGTGCCACCAGCAGAATGACAGGGGCCTGGGAAAAACTGTTTTTT. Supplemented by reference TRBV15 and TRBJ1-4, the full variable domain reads DAMVIQNPRYQVTQFGKPVTLSCSQTLNHNVMYWYQQKSSQAPKLLFHYYDKDFNNEADTPDNFQSRRPNTSFCFLDIRSPGLGDTAMYLCATSRMTGAWEKLFFGSGTQLSVL.

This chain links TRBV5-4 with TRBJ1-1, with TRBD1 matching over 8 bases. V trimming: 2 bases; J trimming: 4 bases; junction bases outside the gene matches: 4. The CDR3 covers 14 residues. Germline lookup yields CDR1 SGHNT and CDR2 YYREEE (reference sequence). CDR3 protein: CASSFGQGTTEAFF. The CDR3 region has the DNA TGTGCCAGCAGCTTCGGACAGGGAACCACTGAAGCTTTCTTT. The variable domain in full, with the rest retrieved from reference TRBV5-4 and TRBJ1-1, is ETGVTQSPTHLIKTRGQQVTLRCSSQSGHNTVSWYQQALGQGPQFIFQYYREEENGRGNFPPRFSGLQFPNYSSELNVNALELDDSALYLCASSFGQGTTEAFFGQGTRLTVV.

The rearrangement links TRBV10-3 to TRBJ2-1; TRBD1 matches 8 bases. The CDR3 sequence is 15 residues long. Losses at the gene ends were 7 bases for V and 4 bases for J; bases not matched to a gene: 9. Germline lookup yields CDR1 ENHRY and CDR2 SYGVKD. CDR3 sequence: CAITQQGVGYNEQFF. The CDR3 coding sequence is TGTGCCATCACTCAACAGGGGGTAGGGTACAATGAGCAGTTCTTC.

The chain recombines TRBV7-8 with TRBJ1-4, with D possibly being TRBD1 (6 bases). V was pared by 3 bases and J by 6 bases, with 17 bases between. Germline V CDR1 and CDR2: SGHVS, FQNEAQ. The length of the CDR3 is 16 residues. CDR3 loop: CASSFGSRGPDEKLFF. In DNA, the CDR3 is TGTGCCAGCAGCTTTGGGAGCAGGGGTCCGGATGAAAAACTGTTTTTT.

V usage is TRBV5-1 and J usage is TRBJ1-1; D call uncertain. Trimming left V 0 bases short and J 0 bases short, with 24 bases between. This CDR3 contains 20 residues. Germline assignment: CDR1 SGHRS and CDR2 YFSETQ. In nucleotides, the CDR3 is TGCGCCAGCAGCTTGGCCCTTTTCTCAGCGAGTCGGGGAATGAACACTGAAGCTTTCTTT. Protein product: CASSLALFSASRGMNTEAFF.